This is a list of T cell receptor beta chains from one sample in a study of blood T cell repertoires in COVID-19. Measured with immunoSEQ multiplex PCR; TCRdb has only the in-frame clones, and not every one. The sample yields around 130,000 clones, more than 80% seen once. Source material: peripheral blood. Receptor source: a woman aged 60-75 years with acute or convalescent COVID-19. Each CDR3 is given with its conserved first and last residue. The D gene is left open where the match is weak. The size entry is marked missing in some rows and otherwise reads once, few, many or a size class.

.,TRBJ2-1,TRBV9,TRBD2,CASSVSLSGGAVRDNEQFF,TGTGCCAGCAGCGTATCCCTGAGCGGGGGGGCAGTAAGGGACAATGAGCAGTTCTTC
once,TRBJ1-1,TRBV2,.,CASPLAPDTEAFF,TGTGCCAGCCCCCTAGCGCCCGACACTGAAGCTTTCTTT
.,TRBJ1-1,TRBV2,TRBD1,CASSTGAAEAFF,TGTGCCAGCAGTACAGGGGCGGCTGAAGCTTTCTTT
.,TRBJ1-1,TRBV24-1,.,CATSAPGGRATEAFF,TGTGCCACCAGTGCCCCCGGTGGGAGGGCCACTGAAGCTTTCTTT
once,TRBJ1-2,TRBV19,.,CASSTDRTNYGYTF,TGTGCCAGTAGTACTGACAGAACCAACTATGGCTACACCTTC
.,TRBJ2-2,TRBV9,TRBD2,CASSARTSGGGTGELFF,TGTGCCAGCAGCGCGAGGACTAGCGGGGGAGGCACCGGGGAGCTGTTTTTT
.,TRBJ2-4,TRBV2,TRBD1,CASSRQGATKNIQYF,TGTGCCAGCAGTCGACAGGGGGCGACCAAAAACATTCAGTACTTC
.,TRBJ1-4,TRBV6-1,.,CASSEDRHEKLFF,TGTGCCAGCAGTGAAGACAGACATGAAAAACTGTTTTTT
.,TRBJ1-3,TRBV5-5,TRBD1,CASSLGQGNSGNTIYF,TGTGCCAGCAGCTTGGGACAGGGAAACTCTGGAAACACCATATATTTT
.,TRBJ1-2,TRBV25-1,TRBD1,CASSEGDSGYYGYTF,TGTGCCAGCAGTGAAGGGGACAGTGGTTACTATGGCTACACCTTC
once,TRBJ1-2,TRBV7-9,.,CASSLITGKRPRGYTF,TGTGCCAGCAGCTTAATAACAGGGAAGCGCCCGAGGGGCTACACCTTC
.,TRBJ1-2,TRBV2,.,CASSGELYGYTF,TGTGCCAGCAGTGGGGAGTTATATGGCTACACCTTC
.,TRBJ1-2,TRBV5-6,.,CASSPGQYGYTF,TGTGCCAGCAGCCCAGGCCAGTATGGCTACACCTTC
few,TRBJ1-2,TRBV5-5,TRBD1,CASSRFGQGVDHGYTF,TGTGCCAGCAGCAGATTCGGACAGGGGGTAGACCATGGCTACACCTTC
.,TRBJ2-3,TRBV7-3,.,CASSPPSGGLGGTQYF,TGTGCCAGCAGCCCCCCTTCGGGGGGCCTGGGTGGTACGCAGTATTTT
.,TRBJ2-2,TRBV19,.,CASSKQRSNTGELFF,TGTGCCAGTAGTAAGCAGCGATCGAACACCGGGGAGCTGTTTTTT
.,TRBJ2-1,TRBV7-9,.,CASSTWTVNEQFF,TGTGCCAGCAGCACCTGGACAGTCAATGAGCAGTTCTTC
few,TRBJ1-6,TRBV7-6,.,CASSLAPLGGAGSPLHF,TGTGCCAGCAGCTTAGCCCCGTTGGGGGGGGCAGGTTCACCCCTCCACTTT
.,TRBJ2-7,TRBV5-4,.,CASSPRTATSYEQYF,TGTGCCAGCAGCCCACGGACAGCGACCTCCTACGAGCAGTACTTC
once,TRBJ2-3,TRBV18,.,CASSPSSPTDTQYF,TGTGCCAGCTCACCATCTAGCCCTACAGATACGCAGTATTTT
once,TRBJ1-1,TRBV27,.,CASSAFSSGTEAFF,TGTGCCAGCAGTGCGTTCAGTTCGGGCACTGAAGCTTTCTTT
.,TRBJ1-3,TRBV19,.,CATRTFSGNTIYF,TGTGCCACCCGGACATTCTCTGGAAACACCATATATTTT
.,TRBJ1-1,TRBV7-9,.,CASSLSRPEAFF,TGTGCCAGCAGCTTATCCAGGCCTGAAGCTTTCTTT
few,TRBJ1-2,TRBV25-1,.,CASISSGRAYGYTF,TGTGCCAGCATCTCGTCGGGCAGGGCGTATGGCTACACCTTC
.,TRBJ2-2,TRBV5-1,TRBD2,CASGRGGTGELFF,TGCGCCAGCGGTCGCGGGGGGACCGGGGAGCTGTTTTTT
.,TRBJ1-3,TRBV5-1,TRBD1,CASSLVVTGGENTIYF,TGCGCCAGCAGCTTGGTGGTGACAGGGGGAGAAAACACCATATATTTT
once,TRBJ1-1,TRBV20-1,.,CSASHEDTEAFF,TGCAGTGCTAGTCATGAGGACACTGAAGCTTTCTTT
.,TRBJ1-5,TRBV19,TRBD1,CASSIDRRTGQGQPQHF,TGTGCCAGTAGTATAGATCGGCGGACAGGGCAGGGTCAGCCCCAGCATTTT
.,TRBJ2-5,TRBV3-1/TRBV3-2,.,CASSQDSWTQYF,TGTGCCAGCAGCCAAGATTCTTGGACCCAGTACTTC
.,TRBJ2-2,TRBV27,TRBD1,CASSRRTGGYRDTGELFF,TGTGCCAGCAGCCGAAGGACAGGGGGCTATAGGGACACCGGGGAGCTGTTTTTT
.,TRBJ1-4,TRBV19,.,CASTGDWLILFF,TGTGCCAGTACTGGAGACTGGTTAATACTGTTTTTT
.,TRBJ1-2,TRBV2,TRBD1,CASRGTANYGYTF,TGTGCCAGCAGGGGGACAGCTAACTATGGCTACACCTTC
.,TRBJ1-5,TRBV19,.,CASNSDRFSNQPQHF,TGTGCCAGTAACTCCGACAGGTTTAGCAATCAGCCCCAGCATTTT
.,TRBJ1-2,TRBV6-5,.,CASSPRGGSSSGYTF,TGTGCCAGCAGTCCCAGGGGCGGCTCTTCGAGCGGCTACACCTTC
.,TRBJ2-7,TRBV5-4,TRBD1,CASSMAGGQRVNEQYF,TGTGCCAGCAGCATGGCAGGGGGCCAGCGGGTAAACGAGCAGTACTTC
.,TRBJ2-4,TRBV6-2/TRBV6-3,.,CASSVLAKNIQYF,TGTGCCAGCAGTGTACTAGCCAAAAACATTCAGTACTTC
.,TRBJ1-2,TRBV30,.,CAWSVRFSGAYGYTF,TGTGCCTGGAGTGTACGTTTCTCAGGGGCCTATGGCTACACCTTC
.,TRBJ1-5,TRBV19,.,CASSILGGSNQPQHF,TGTGCCAGTAGTATTCTAGGGGGTAGCAATCAGCCCCAGCATTTT
.,TRBJ1-1,TRBV30,TRBD1,CAWSRTGFGTEAFF,TGTGCCTGGAGTCGGACAGGGTTCGGGACTGAAGCTTTCTTT
.,TRBJ1-1,TRBV19,TRBD1,CASSTGQDRAFF,TGTGCCAGTAGTACGGGACAGGACAGGGCTTTCTTT
.,TRBJ1-1,TRBV7-2,.,CASSLWLTRNTEAFF,TGTGCCAGCAGCTTATGGCTTACTAGGAACACTGAAGCTTTCTTT
.,TRBJ1-4,TRBV12-5,.,CASGPWGVNEKLFF,TGTGCTAGTGGCCCCTGGGGGGTTAATGAAAAACTGTTTTTT
.,TRBJ2-3,TRBV10-2,TRBD1,CASRELDRRTDTQYF,TGCGCCAGCAGAGAACTGGACAGGAGAACAGATACGCAGTATTTT
once,TRBJ1-6,TRBV5-6,.,CANARRGSYNSPLHF,TGTGCAAACGCACGTCGGGGCTCCTATAATTCACCCCTCCACTTT
.,TRBJ1-3,TRBV2,.,CASTGQTSGNTIYF,TGTGCCAGCACAGGACAGACTTCTGGAAACACCATATATTTT